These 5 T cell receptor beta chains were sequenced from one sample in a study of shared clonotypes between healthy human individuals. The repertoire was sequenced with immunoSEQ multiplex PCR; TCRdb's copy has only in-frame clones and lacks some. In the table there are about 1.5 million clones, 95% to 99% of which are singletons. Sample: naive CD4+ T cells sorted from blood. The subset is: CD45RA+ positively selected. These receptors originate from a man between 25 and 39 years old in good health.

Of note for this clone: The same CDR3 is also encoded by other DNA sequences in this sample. This CDR3 is CSVHRNTEAFF. CDR3 nucleotides: TGCAGCGTCCACCGGAACACTGAAGCTTTCTTT. This chain links TRBV29-1 with TRBJ1-1; D is undetermined. This CDR3 is 11 amino acids long. Looked up from germline, CDR1 is SQVTM and CDR2 is ANQGSEA. The V end was cut by 6 bases, the J end by 1 base, with 6 bases between.

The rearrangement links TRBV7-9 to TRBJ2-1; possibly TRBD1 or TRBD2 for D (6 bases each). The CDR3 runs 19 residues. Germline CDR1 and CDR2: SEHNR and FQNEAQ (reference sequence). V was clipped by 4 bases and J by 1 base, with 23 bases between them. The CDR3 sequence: CASSSRGVPGEGSYNEQFF. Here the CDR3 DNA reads TGTGCCAGCAGCTCGAGGGGGGTCCCGGGAGAAGGATCCTACAATGAGCAGTTCTTC.

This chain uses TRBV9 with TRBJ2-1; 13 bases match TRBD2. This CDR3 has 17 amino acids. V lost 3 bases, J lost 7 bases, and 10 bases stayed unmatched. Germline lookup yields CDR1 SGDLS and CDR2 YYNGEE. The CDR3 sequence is CASSGLAGGPLGNEQFF. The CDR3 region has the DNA TGTGCCAGCAGCGGACTAGCGGGAGGACCGCTCGGGAATGAGCAGTTCTTC.

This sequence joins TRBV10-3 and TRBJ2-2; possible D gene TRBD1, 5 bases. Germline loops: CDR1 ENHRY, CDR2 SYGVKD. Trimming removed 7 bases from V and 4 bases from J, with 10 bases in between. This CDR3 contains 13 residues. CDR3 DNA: TGTGCCATCACGACAGTGGGCACCGGGGAGCTGTTTTTT. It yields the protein CAITTVGTGELFF.

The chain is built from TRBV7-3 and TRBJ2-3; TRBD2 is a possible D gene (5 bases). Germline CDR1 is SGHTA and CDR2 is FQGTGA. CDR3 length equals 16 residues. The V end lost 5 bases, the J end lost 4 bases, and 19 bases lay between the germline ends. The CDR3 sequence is CASSRGSANNADTQYF. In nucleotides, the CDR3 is TGTGCCAGCAGCCGGGGAAGTGCAAACAACGCAGATACGCAGTATTTT.